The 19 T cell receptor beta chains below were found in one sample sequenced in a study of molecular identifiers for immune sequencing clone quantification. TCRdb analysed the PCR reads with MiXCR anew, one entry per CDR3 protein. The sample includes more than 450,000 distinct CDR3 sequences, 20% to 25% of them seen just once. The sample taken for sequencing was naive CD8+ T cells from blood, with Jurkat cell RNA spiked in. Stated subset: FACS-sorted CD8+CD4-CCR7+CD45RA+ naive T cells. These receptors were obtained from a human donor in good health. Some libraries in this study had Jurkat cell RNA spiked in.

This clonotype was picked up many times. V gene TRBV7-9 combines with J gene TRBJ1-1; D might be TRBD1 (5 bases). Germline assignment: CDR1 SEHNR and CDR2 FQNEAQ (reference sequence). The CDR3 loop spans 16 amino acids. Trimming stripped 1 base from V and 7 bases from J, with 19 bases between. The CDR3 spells CASSLEGWAGTDEAFF. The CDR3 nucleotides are TGTGCCAGCAGCTTAGAAGGTTGGGCAGGGACCGATGAAGCTTTCTTT.

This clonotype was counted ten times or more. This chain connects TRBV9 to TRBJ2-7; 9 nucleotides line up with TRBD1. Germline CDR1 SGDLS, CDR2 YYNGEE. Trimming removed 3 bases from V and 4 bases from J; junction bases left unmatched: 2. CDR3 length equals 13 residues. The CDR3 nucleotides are TGTGCCAGCAGCGAGGGACAGGGTTACGAGCAGTACTTC. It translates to CASSEGQGYEQYF.

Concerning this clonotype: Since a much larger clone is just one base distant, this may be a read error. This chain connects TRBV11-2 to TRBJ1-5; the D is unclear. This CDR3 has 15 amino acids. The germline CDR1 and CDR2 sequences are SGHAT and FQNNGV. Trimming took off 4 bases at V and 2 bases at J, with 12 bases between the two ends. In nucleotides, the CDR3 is TGTGCCAGCAGCTCCGGGGATAGGGGCAATCAGCCCCAGCATTTT. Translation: CASSSGDRGNQPQHF.

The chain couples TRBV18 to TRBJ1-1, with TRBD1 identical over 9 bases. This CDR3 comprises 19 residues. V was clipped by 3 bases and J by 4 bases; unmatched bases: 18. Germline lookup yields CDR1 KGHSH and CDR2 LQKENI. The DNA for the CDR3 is TGTGCCAGCTCACCGCTTGGACAGGGGACTCCAAACTTCCCCACTGAAGCTTTCTTT. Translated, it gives CASSPLGQGTPNFPTEAFF.

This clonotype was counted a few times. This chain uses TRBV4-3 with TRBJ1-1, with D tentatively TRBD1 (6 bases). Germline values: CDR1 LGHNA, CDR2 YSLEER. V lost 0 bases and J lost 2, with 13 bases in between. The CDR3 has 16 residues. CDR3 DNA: TGCGCCAGCAGCCAAGAGACCGGGACACAAAACACTGAAGCTTTCTTT. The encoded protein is CASSQETGTQNTEAFF.

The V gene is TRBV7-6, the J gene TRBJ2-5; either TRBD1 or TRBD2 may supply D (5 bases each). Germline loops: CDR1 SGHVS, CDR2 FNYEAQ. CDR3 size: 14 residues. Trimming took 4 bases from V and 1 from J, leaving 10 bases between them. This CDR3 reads CASSWGIAQETQYF. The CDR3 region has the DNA TGTGCCAGCAGCTGGGGGATAGCCCAAGAGACCCAGTACTTC. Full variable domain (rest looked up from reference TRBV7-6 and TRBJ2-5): GAGVSQSPRYKVTKRGQDVALRCDPISGHVSLYWYRQALGQGPEFLTYFNYEAQQDKSGLPNDRFSAERPEGSISTLTIQRTEQRDSAMYRCASSWGIAQETQYFGPGTRLLVL.

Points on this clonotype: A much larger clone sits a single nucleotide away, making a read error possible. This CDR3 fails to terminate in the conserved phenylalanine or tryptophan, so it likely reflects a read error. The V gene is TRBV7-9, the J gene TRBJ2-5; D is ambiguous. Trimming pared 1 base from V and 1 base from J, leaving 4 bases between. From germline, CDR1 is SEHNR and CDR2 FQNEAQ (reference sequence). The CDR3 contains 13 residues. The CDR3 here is CASSLGIQETQYS. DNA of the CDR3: TGTGCCAGCAGCTTAGGGATCCAAGAGACCCAGTACTCC.

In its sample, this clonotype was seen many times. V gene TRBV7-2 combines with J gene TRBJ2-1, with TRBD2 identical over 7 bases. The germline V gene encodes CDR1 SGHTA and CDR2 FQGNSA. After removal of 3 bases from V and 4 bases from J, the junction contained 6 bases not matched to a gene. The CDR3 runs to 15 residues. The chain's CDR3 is CASSFSGVKYNEQFF. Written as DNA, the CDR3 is TGTGCCAGCAGCTTCAGCGGGGTAAAGTACAATGAGCAGTTCTTC.

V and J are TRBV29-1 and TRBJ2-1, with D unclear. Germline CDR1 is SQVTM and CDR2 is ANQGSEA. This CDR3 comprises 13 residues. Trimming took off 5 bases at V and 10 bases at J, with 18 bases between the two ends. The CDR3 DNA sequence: TGCAGCGTTATGGGCGGAAGCTCCTACGAGCAGTTCTTC. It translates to CSVMGGSSYEQFF.

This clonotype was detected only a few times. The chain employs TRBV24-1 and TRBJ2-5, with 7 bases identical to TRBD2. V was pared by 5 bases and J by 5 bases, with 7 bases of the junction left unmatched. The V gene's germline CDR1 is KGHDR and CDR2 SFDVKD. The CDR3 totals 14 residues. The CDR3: CATSGSLGGETQYF. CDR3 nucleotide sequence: TGTGCCACCAGTGGCTCGCTGGGAGGGGAGACCCAGTACTTC.

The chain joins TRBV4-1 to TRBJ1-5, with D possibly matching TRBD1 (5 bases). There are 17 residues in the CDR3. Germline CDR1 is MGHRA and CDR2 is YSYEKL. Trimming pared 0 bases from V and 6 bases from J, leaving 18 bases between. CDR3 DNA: TGCGCCAGCAGCCAAGAGATGCAGGGATCGATGCGTCAGCCCCAGCATTTT. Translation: CASSQEMQGSMRQPQHF.

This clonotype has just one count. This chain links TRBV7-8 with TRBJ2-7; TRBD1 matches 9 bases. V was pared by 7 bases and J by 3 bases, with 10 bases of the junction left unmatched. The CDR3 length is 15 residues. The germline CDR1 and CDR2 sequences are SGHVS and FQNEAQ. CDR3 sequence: CASNFSGQGHYEQYF. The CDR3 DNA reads TGTGCCAGCAACTTTTCCGGACAGGGGCACTACGAGCAGTACTTC.

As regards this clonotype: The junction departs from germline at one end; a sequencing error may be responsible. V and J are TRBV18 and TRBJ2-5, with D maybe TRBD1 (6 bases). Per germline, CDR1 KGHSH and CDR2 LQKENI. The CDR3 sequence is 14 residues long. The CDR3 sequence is CASSPTGTLEIQYF. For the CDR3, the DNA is TGTGCCAGCTCACCAACAGGGACACTAGAGATCCAGTACTTC.

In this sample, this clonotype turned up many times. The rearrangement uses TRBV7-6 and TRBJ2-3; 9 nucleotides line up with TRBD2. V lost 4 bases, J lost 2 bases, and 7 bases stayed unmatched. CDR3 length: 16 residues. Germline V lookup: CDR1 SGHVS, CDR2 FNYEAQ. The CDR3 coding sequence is TGTGCCAGCAGCTCAGGACTAGCGATAATCACAGATACGCAGTATTTT. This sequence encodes CASSSGLAIITDTQYF.

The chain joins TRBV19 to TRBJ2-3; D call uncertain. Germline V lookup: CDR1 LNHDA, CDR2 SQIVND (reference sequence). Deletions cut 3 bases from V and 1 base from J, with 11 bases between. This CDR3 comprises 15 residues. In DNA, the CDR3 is TGTGCCAGTAGTATCACTGGGTTCCGCACAGATACGCAGTATTTT. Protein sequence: CASSITGFRTDTQYF.

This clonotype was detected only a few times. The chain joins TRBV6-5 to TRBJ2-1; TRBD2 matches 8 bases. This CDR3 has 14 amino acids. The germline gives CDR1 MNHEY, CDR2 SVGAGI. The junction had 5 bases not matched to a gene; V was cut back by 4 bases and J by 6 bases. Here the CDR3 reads CASSLAGSGNEQFF. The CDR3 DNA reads TGTGCCAGCAGTTTAGCGGGGTCGGGCAATGAGCAGTTCTTC.

Here the CDR3 DNA reads TGCAGTGCTACCTATAACGATGGAGTCCCCTACGAGCAGTACTTC. Encoded protein: CSATYNDGVPYEQYF. The chain joins TRBV20-1 to TRBJ2-7; D remains unclear. This CDR3 region has 15 residues. The ends were cut back, 4 bases at V and 2 bases at J, with 18 bases in the middle. Per the germline V gene, CDR1 is DFQATT and CDR2 is SNEGSKA (reference sequence).

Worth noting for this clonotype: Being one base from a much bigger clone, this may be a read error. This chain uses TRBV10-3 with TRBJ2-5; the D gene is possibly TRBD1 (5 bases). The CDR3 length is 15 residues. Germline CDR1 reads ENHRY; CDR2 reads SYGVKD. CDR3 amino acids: CAISESAGRQVTQYF. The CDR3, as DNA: TGTGCCATCAGTGAGTCGGCAGGGCGCCAAGTGACCCAGTACTTC.

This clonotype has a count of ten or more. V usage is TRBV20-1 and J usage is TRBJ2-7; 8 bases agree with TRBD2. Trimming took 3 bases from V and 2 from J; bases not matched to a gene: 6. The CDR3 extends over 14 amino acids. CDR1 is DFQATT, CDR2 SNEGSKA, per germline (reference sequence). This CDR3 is CSARRGGPPYEQYF. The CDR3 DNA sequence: TGCAGTGCTAGGCGCGGGGGGCCGCCCTACGAGCAGTACTTC.